The present entry profiles one TCR beta chain with its context. Its target is not known. This entry comes from a study of cytomegalovirus exposure and HLA in healthy donors. Study-level points and caveats: TCR beta V- and J-gene trimming was later associated with a missense DCLRE1C variant.

PCR used 60 Vbeta primers and 13 Jbeta primers. The assay was immunoSEQ multiplex PCR, and TCRdb's table has in-frame clones only and misses some. The table shows 100,000 to 120,000 clones, with approximately 82% occurring only once. The CDR3 spans 13 residues. Per the germline V gene, CDR1 is MDHEN and CDR2 is SYDVKM. Trimming took 5 bases from V and 4 from J, leaving 11 bases between them. The sample was PBMCs. This sequence originates from a man between 25 and 39 years old in good health and CMV-seropositive. The rearrangement joins TRBV28 to TRBJ1-2, with D possibly being TRBD1 (6 bases). The chain's CDR3 is CASSLPQGYGYTF. The CDR3 DNA reads as TGTGCCAGCAGTCTTCCACAGGGCTATGGCTACACCTTC.